Included here is one TCR beta chain sequence, with context. Its antigen is currently not known. No base-level quality is on record; no much larger clone is a single base apart. According to the germline V gene (reference sequence), CDR1 reads SGHKS and CDR2 reads YYEKEE. Its CDR3 holds 14 amino acids, cysteine through phenylalanine. Only the CDR3 part of the read is kept: 42 bases, read in frame from the first base. Compared with germline, V lacks 4 bases and J lacks 0 bases; bases without a gene match: 3. This record comes from a study of blood T cell repertoires in COVID-19 (dated by TCRdb to 2020 to 2021). Regarding the study in general: Samples covering the acute and convalescent phases of COVID-19 were provided by collaborators in the United States, Italy and Spain. Where available, HLA class I and class II types were taken from metadata supplied by the sample provider and were not determined by assay-based typing. The dataset comprised deeply sampled blood TCRbeta repertoires from subjects exposed to, actively infected with, or recovered from COVID-19. The repertoires were made available in a free public database intended to serve as a resource for research on the immune response to SARS-CoV-2. Samples came from the ongoing ImmuneRACE study (first 160 participants) plus 1,254 subjects from 6 global collaborators. The sample metadata nearly always contained a de-identified subject ID, COVID-19 status, age in years and sex. The prospective study material was composed of cDNA or gDNA derived from T cells, B-cell-depleted T cells, or PBMCs. Beyond this particular receptor, the publication reports: The quantity of clinical and demographic metadata differed by source and by participant and was supplied without curation.

TCRbeta CDR3 regions were amplified from genomic DNA by means of the immunoSEQ Assay, a bias-controlled multiplex PCR. Per the source publication's procedure: The number of nucleated cells in each sample was estimated from the amplification of reference gene primers within the assay. To quantify the absolute abundance of each unique TCRbeta CDR3 rearrangement, sequence reads were collapsed and filtered. For each sample, productive Simpson clonality was calculated by taking the square root of Simpson's diversity index across productive rearrangements. TCRdb took over this immuneACCESS table, retaining in-frame rearrangements with V and J assigned. Such tables are incomplete; in checked studies, under half of the missing clones stem from an unresolved V gene, and the remainder is unexplained. The V and J calls and the clone size are those of that table, but D and trimming were determined from the DNA. This sample gives some 170,000 clones in total; roughly 89% of them show up just once. About an eighth of the sample is held by the ten biggest clonotypes.

One collaborating source in Seattle enrolled patients while the patients were actively infected and followed the patients over time throughout the course of disease. Each collaborating institution followed its own protocols to collect whole blood in K2EDTA tubes. Collaborator samples were shipped for TCRbeta analysis as frozen whole blood, isolated PBMCs, or DNA extracted from either sample type. The sequence joins TRBV5-5 to TRBJ2-7; 8 bases in the junction line up with TRBD1. The receptor comes from a woman in her seventies with COVID-19, enrolled during active disease. The sample comprised peripheral blood. The CDR3 is CASSETGASYEQYF. Here is the DNA: TGTGCCAGCAGCGAGACAGGGGCCTCCTACGAGCAGTACTTC.